This T cell receptor (beta chain) derives from a study of radiation and T cells in renal cell carcinoma. Study-wide points: Sampling covered only around 1 g of each tumor. Compared with controls, irradiated tumors showed greater TCR clonality.

Treatment: treatment-naive control, cytoreductive nephrectomy. Control tumors came from treatment-naive patients without prior radiation. This renal cell carcinoma was of the clear cell type. On this clone: Its antigen remains unidentified.

CDR3 size: 17 residues. V lost 0 bases, J lost 7 bases, and 10 bases stayed unmatched. Germline V CDR1 and CDR2: SGHDT, YYEEEE. The table came from immunoSEQ multiplex PCR; TCRdb's copy has only in-frame clones and leaves some out. The sample has roughly 13,000 clones; about 56% are singletons. The chain employs TRBV5-6 and TRBJ2-3; 11 positions agree with TRBD1. The source of this sequence is a man aged 45-60 years with renal cell carcinoma. Sequences were derived from tumor tissue, sampled from a patient whose treatment was nephrectomy without radiotherapy. CDR3 in DNA: TGTGCCAGCAGCTTGGCCGGGACAGGGGGGTTTCTGAATACGCAGTATTTT. It yields the protein CASSLAGTGGFLNTQYF.